This T cell receptor (beta chain) was documented in a study of CD8 T cells in Susac syndrome (dated by TCRdb to between 2019 and 2020). General notes on the study: Whether CD8+ T cell activation and differentiation in Susac syndrome was antigen driven was tested using repertoire sequencing. Study-wide findings and limitations: The number of individuals in the TCR sequencing and HLA analysis was recognized as being relatively small.

RNA was extracted using the RNeasy kit, and roughly 0.5 to 1 ug of the RNA was reverse transcribed with random hexamers. The immunoSEQ multiplex PCR assay, covering 54 Vbeta and 13 Jbeta segments, was used to amplify TCR beta CDR3 regions. PCR amplification bias was corrected using a synthetic template baseline for primer optimization and computational correction. In the source study's methods: Reads were annotated to V, D and J genes according to IMGT and were analyzed with immunoSEQ Analyzer, with only productive sequences retained. Clonality was computed as one minus Shannon entropy normalized by log2 of the number of productive unique sequences. Public and private clones were assessed among the 100 most prevalent clones of each patient and control. A clone was defined as Susac-specific if it was absent from the healthy and MS cohorts, from some 1,100 published viral clones and from other ImmuneACCESS disease sequences. TCRdb's own reprocessing of the public reads used fastp at Q25 and MiXCR and kept productive beta chains. One record per CDR3 amino acid sequence lists the most common genes and DNA. The V and J calls and clone size come from TCRdb's table, not from the authors' own analysis. In all, the sample holds around 99,000 distinct CDR3 sequences, and about 96% of those were seen once. More than 0.08% of the sample goes to the ten largest clones.

The germline V end is reduced by 0 bases and the J end by 3 bases; junction bases left unmatched: 14. Reading the germline V gene gives CDR1 LGHNA and CDR2 YSLEER. Inclusive of the bounding cysteine and phenylalanine, the CDR3 is 20 residues long. The sequence is cut down to CDR3 DNA, 60 bases in frame from base 1. This clonotype was observed a single time. Its antigen has not been determined. Within one base of it there is no much larger clone, and no base qualities were kept. One read alone provides weak support. Peripheral blood CD8+ and CD4+ T cells from healthy donors, Susac syndrome patients and multiple sclerosis patients were profiled by high-throughput TCR beta sequencing. The healthy donors served as controls matched for age and sex. Bulk CD8+ and CD4+ T cells were purified magnetically by negative isolation, whereas CD8+ TEMRA cells were enriched by FACS. Blood was collected in EDTA tubes and processed within 24 hours, with PBMCs isolated through density gradient centrifugation. PBMCs intended for TCR sequencing were cryopreserved in liquid nitrogen and thawed later in a water bath at 37 degrees C. Purity of sorted or isolated CD4+, CD8+ and CD8+ TEMRA cells was at least 90%.

The sample consisted of CD4+ T cells from PBMCs. The chain uses TRBV4-3 and TRBJ1-5, with TRBD1 identical over 10 junction bases. The sequence was collected from a human donor in good health. For the CDR3, the sequence is CASSQDWDRGEDVTNQPQHF. In nucleotide form, the sequence is TGCGCCAGCAGCCAAGATTGGGACAGGGGAGAGGACGTGACCAATCAGCCCCAGCATTTT.